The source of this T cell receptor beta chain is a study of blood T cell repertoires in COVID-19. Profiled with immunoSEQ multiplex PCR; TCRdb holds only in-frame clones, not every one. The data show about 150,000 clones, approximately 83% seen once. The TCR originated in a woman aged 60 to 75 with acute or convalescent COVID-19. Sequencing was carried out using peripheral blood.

The CDR3 is CASSLLDRRTIISPLHF. In nucleotides, the CDR3 is TGTGCCAGCAGTTTATTGGACAGGCGAACAATCATTTCACCCCTCCACTTT. The genes are TRBV28 and TRBJ1-6; 7 bases fit TRBD1. The trim removed 1 base at V and 9 bases at J, leaving 12 bases unmatched. The CDR3 runs 17 residues. Germline CDR1 MDHEN, CDR2 SYDVKM.